This T cell receptor (beta chain) is from a study of blood T cell repertoires in COVID-19. About the study: Samples came from the United States, Italy and Spain, spanning acute and convalescent COVID-19.

The V end was cut by 4 bases, the J end by 1 base, with 8 bases between. CDR3 length: 14 residues. The germline CDR1 and CDR2 sequences are ENHRY and SYGVKD. Grouping used clinical history reported by participants in a survey and questionnaire. Measured with immunoSEQ multiplex PCR; TCRdb has only the in-frame clones, and not every one. The table shows approximately 220,000 clones, with about 88% occurring only once. The clonotype was recovered from a young woman who had recovered from COVID-19. The specimen was PBMCs or T cells enriched from blood (not recorded which). The J gene is TRBJ1-5, the V gene TRBV10-3, with a tentative D call TRBD1 (5 bases). As DNA, the CDR3 is TGTGCCATCAGTGTAGGGGTCAGCAATCAGCCCCAGCATTTT. This codes for CAISVGVSNQPQHF.